These 13 T cell receptor beta chains originate from one sample sequenced in a study of T-cell reconstitution after alpha-beta-depleted transplantation in children. A TCRbeta library incorporating unique molecular identifiers was prepared. Each CDR3 protein gets one entry after TCRdb re-called the PCR reads with MiXCR. The sample consists of more than 400,000 distinct CDR3 sequences, roughly 11% of them appearing once. Specimen: PBMCs, mostly from graft donor cells, collected 180 days after TCRalphabeta/CD19-depleted stem cell transplant. The origin of the receptors is a female patient aged 2 to 10 who had a stem cell transplant for aplastic anemia, so the T cells may come from the graft donor.

The chain links TRBV5-1 to TRBJ2-5; D assignment may be TRBD1 or TRBD2 (5 bases each). Trimming removed 0 bases at V and 5 bases at J, with 17 bases between. The CDR3 loop spans 16 amino acids. The V gene's germline CDR1 is SGHRS and CDR2 YFSETQ. The CDR3 here is CASSLVGTLSRETQYF. CDR3 sequence (DNA): TGCGCCAGCAGCTTGGTTGGGACGCTAAGCAGGGAGACCCAGTACTTC.

In its sample, this clonotype was seen many times. This chain links TRBV5-6 with TRBJ2-5; D remains ambiguous. The CDR3 contains 15 residues. CDR1 and CDR2 from the germline V gene are SGHDT and YYEEEE. V was pared by 1 base and J by 0 bases, with 10 bases between. CDR3 in amino acids: CASSLTALYQETQYF. Here the CDR3 DNA reads TGTGCCAGCAGCTTGACGGCGCTGTACCAAGAGACCCAGTACTTC.

This clonotype turned up a few times. The CDR3: CSAREVPWPNTEAFF. CDR3 in DNA: TGCAGTGCTAGAGAGGTGCCCTGGCCGAACACTGAAGCTTTCTTT. This chain uses TRBV20-1 with TRBJ1-1; no reliable D call. The CDR3 spans 15 residues. CDR1 and CDR2 from the germline V gene are DFQATT and SNEGSKA (reference sequence). V was clipped by 0 bases and J by 1 base, with 12 bases between them.

The chain recombines TRBV9 with TRBJ2-1; weak D call: TRBD1 (6 bases). This CDR3 region has 16 residues. The V and J ends lost 3 bases and 0 bases respectively, with 13 bases between them. Per germline, CDR1 SGDLS and CDR2 YYNGEE. The CDR3 nucleotides are TGTGCCAGCAGCGAGGGGCAGGGGAGCTCCTACAATGAGCAGTTCTTC. Encoded protein: CASSEGQGSSYNEQFF. The complete variable domain, with remaining parts taken from reference TRBV9 and TRBJ2-1, reads DSGVTQTPKHLITATGQRVTLRCSPRSGDLSVYWYQQSLDQGLQFLIQYYNGEERAKGNILERFSAQQFPDLHSELNLSSLELGDSALYFCASSEGQGSSYNEQFFGPGTRLTVL.

Only a few counts were recorded for this clonotype. This CDR3 reads CASSRPDRNTEAFF. CDR3 in DNA: TGTGCCAGCAGCCGGCCCGACAGAAACACTGAAGCTTTCTTT. V gene TRBV28 combines with J gene TRBJ1-1; perhaps TRBD1 as D (5 bases). From germline, CDR1 is MDHEN and CDR2 SYDVKM. The V end was cut by 6 bases, the J end by 2 bases, with 13 bases between. The CDR3 consists of 14 residues.

This clonotype was recorded many times. The V gene is TRBV5-6, the J gene TRBJ2-3; TRBD1 matches at 8 bases. V gave up 2 bases and J gave up 5 bases; unmatched junction bases: 10. Germline V gene data show CDR1 as SGHDT and CDR2 as YYEEEE. The CDR3 length is 16 residues. As DNA, the CDR3 is TGTGCCAGCAGCTTACCAGGACAGGGCCCGGAAGATACGCAGTATTTT. This codes for CASSLPGQGPEDTQYF.

The chain links TRBV7-7 to TRBJ2-1; 11 bases line up with TRBD2. V shed 5 bases, J shed 7 bases, and the junction held 7 bases outside the gene matches. The CDR3 spans 15 residues. CDR1 and CDR2 (germline): SSHAT, FNYEAQ (reference sequence). The CDR3 bases are TGTGCCAGCAGCAAACTAGCGGGAGAGGGGAATGAGCAGTTCTTC. Protein product: CASSKLAGEGNEQFF.

The V gene is TRBV6-1, the J gene TRBJ2-5, with TRBD1 matching over 9 bases. There are 15 residues in the CDR3. Trimming at V came to 4 bases and at J to 5 bases, leaving 8 bases not matched to a gene. Germline V gene lookup returns CDR1 MNHNS and CDR2 SASEGT. CDR3 protein: CASSALGQGGETQYF. DNA of the CDR3: TGTGCCAGCAGTGCGCTGGGACAGGGTGGCGAGACCCAGTACTTC.

This clonotype was seen many times. The chain employs TRBV5-1 and TRBJ2-1; TRBD1 matches 7 bases. CDR1 and CDR2 from the germline V gene are SGHRS and YFSETQ. V was clipped by 0 bases and J by 8 bases; unmatched bases: 5. This CDR3 has 14 residues. The CDR3 is CASSLALGGHEQFF. The DNA of the CDR3 is TGCGCCAGCAGCTTGGCCCTAGGGGGCCATGAGCAGTTCTTC. The full variable domain, with the rest looked up from reference TRBV5-1 and TRBJ2-1, is KAGVTQTPRYLIKTRGQQVTLSCSPISGHRSVSWYQQTPGQGLQFLFEYFSETQRNKGNFPGRFSGRQFSNSRSEMNVSTLELGDSALYLCASSLALGGHEQFFGPGTRLTVL.

The V and J genes are TRBV20-1 and TRBJ1-3, with D possibly being TRBD1 (5 bases). The CDR3 is 15 residues long. V lost 5 bases, J lost 4 bases, and 18 bases lay in between. Germline V CDR1 and CDR2: DFQATT, SNEGSKA (reference sequence). The chain's CDR3 is CSASGRAVGGNTIYF. CDR3 sequence (DNA): TGCAGTGCTTCAGGGAGGGCCGTGGGAGGAAACACCATATATTTT.

This clonotype was seen a few times. The V and J genes are TRBV19 and TRBJ2-1; 10 bases are a match to TRBD2. Trimming took 6 bases from V and 3 from J; bases not matched to a gene: 8. Germline values: CDR1 LNHDA, CDR2 SQIVND (reference sequence). The CDR3 has 16 residues. Written as DNA, the CDR3 is TGTGCCAGTAGCACCCTAGCGGGAGCGCTCTACAATGAGCAGTTCTTC. As protein: CASSTLAGALYNEQFF.

This clonotype was seen repeatedly, ten times or more. The gene calls are TRBV5-1 and TRBJ2-2; tentative D call: TRBD2 (6 bases). CDR3 size: 16 residues. The V end lost 0 bases, the J end lost 1 base, and 10 bases lay between the germline ends. CDR1 and CDR2 from the germline V gene are SGHRS and YFSETQ. DNA for the CDR3: TGCGCCAGCAGCTTGGGCCTAGCGCTGAACACCGGGGAGCTGTTTTTT. Amino acid sequence: CASSLGLALNTGELFF.

This clonotype has a handful of counts. The genes are TRBV10-3 and TRBJ2-1; TRBD2 agrees at 7 bases. Germline CDR1 ENHRY, CDR2 SYGVKD. This CDR3 has 14 residues. After removal of 4 bases from V and 10 bases from J, the junction contained 10 bases not matched to a gene. The CDR3 loop reads CAISGALKAGEQFF. In DNA, the CDR3 is TGTGCCATCAGTGGGGCCCTTAAAGCGGGGGAGCAGTTCTTC.